The clone carrying this T cell receptor beta chain appeared a few times. This record belongs to a study of cytomegalovirus exposure and HLA in healthy donors. The germline gives CDR1 MNHNS, CDR2 SASEGT. V lost 6 bases and J lost 4; bases outside the gene matches: 2. There are 13 residues in the CDR3. The PCR ran on 60 Vbeta and 13 Jbeta primers. This table comes from immunoSEQ multiplex PCR, and its TCRdb copy is limited to in-frame clones, with some not included. The sample lists more than 85,000 clones, approximately 79% seen once, with 6.9% in the top ten. This sequence was found in a man between 25 and 39 years old in good health and CMV-seropositive. The V gene is TRBV6-1, the J gene TRBJ2-1; 8 bases align to TRBD2. Sample: PBMCs. The CDR3 sequence: CASRLAEYNEQFF. For the CDR3, the DNA is TGTGCCAGCAGACTAGCGGAGTACAATGAGCAGTTCTTC.